The clone carrying this T cell receptor (beta chain) was seen at least ten times. The antigen remains undetermined. These data come from a study of blood T cells in healthy people across ages. Across the study: Roughly one uniquely barcoded beta molecule per two T cells was captured.

Study-wide results and limits: Long-lived donors had more naive CD4+ cells and higher diversity than aged donors.

The CDR3 spans 13 residues. Germline lookup yields CDR1 SQVTM and CDR2 ANQGSEA. Trimming took 1 base from V and 4 from J, leaving 10 bases between them. The second PCR ran roughly 7 to 12 cycles with a sample-barcoded 5' primer and J-beta primers. A template-switch adaptor that had 12 random nucleotides put a tag on each cDNA molecule. Each CDR3 protein gets one entry after TCRdb re-called the 5' RACE reads with MiXCR. The sample shows hundreds of thousands of distinct CDR3 sequences, approximately 50% of them seen only once. The TCR originated in a woman aged 55-75 years in good health. The chain combines TRBV29-1 with TRBJ1-2; D might be TRBD1 (5 bases). The sequenced sample consisted of blood. The CDR3 protein is CSVEGHGGYGYTF. The CDR3 nucleotides are TGCAGCGTTGAAGGACACGGGGGCTATGGCTACACCTTC.